These 21 T cell receptor beta chains share one sample of origin, sequenced in a study of blood T cell repertoires in COVID-19. Measured with immunoSEQ multiplex PCR; TCRdb has only the in-frame clones, and not every one. The data hold about 99,000 clones, with 75% to 90% observed a single time. The sequenced material came from peripheral blood. The receptor source for this set is a human donor in a cohort sampled during active COVID-19.

The chain recombines TRBV19 with TRBJ1-2; possibly TRBD1 for D (5 bases). The V end lost 1 base, the J end lost 3 bases, and 12 bases lay between the germline ends. The CDR3 runs 15 residues. The germline V gene encodes CDR1 LNHDA and CDR2 SQIVND (reference sequence). In nucleotides, the CDR3 is TGTGCCAGTAGTATAGCTCAGGGTCTCGACTATGGCTACACCTTC. Its protein is CASSIAQGLDYGYTF.

This clone was seen once. This sequence joins TRBV5-1 and TRBJ1-1; 7 nucleotides line up with TRBD1. The germline CDR1 and CDR2 sequences are SGHRS and YFSETQ. J lost 5 bases, V lost 2 bases, and 6 bases had no gene match. The CDR3 length is 14 residues. CDR3 protein: CASSLQGIGTEAFF. In DNA, the CDR3 is TGCGCCAGCAGCTTACAGGGGATTGGGACTGAAGCTTTCTTT.

The chain has TRBV18 and TRBJ1-1, with D maybe TRBD1 (5 bases). V was trimmed by 6 bases and J by 3 bases, leaving 20 bases between them. Germline V CDR1 and CDR2: KGHSH, LQKENI. The CDR3 consists of 16 residues. CDR3 protein: CASSAGGDRRYTEAFF. CDR3 DNA: TGTGCCAGCTCTGCCGGAGGGGACCGCAGGTACACTGAAGCTTTCTTT.

The CDR3 DNA reads as TGTGCCAGCAGTGGAGGAGACAGAAATTCACCCCTCCACTTT. It yields the protein CASSGGDRNSPLHF. The chain carries TRBV2 and TRBJ1-6; D might be TRBD1 (5 bases). V gave up 4 bases and J gave up 7 bases, with 11 bases separating them. In germline, CDR1 is SNHLY, CDR2 FYNNEI. CDR3 size: 14 residues.

The J gene is TRBJ2-5, the V gene TRBV6-5, with 8 bases lining up with TRBD2. Germline CDR1 and CDR2: MNHEY and SVGAGI. V dropped 6 bases and J dropped 1; count of bases not matched to a gene: 4. The CDR3 runs 14 residues. The CDR3: CASRGRGGQETQYF. DNA of the CDR3: TGTGCCAGCAGGGGACGGGGGGGCCAAGAGACCCAGTACTTC.

This clone has a handful of counts. The chain combines TRBV5-1 with TRBJ2-3; TRBD2 is a possible D gene (6 bases). CDR1 and CDR2 (germline): SGHRS, YFSETQ. This CDR3 contains 12 residues. V shed 3 bases and J shed 5 bases, with 7 bases lying between them. The CDR3 DNA sequence: TGCGCCAGCAGCTCGGAGGGAGATACGCAGTATTTT. This encodes CASSSEGDTQYF.

The rearrangement links TRBV20-1 to TRBJ2-1; D may be TRBD2 (5 bases). From germline, CDR1 is DFQATT and CDR2 SNEGSKA (reference sequence). The length of the CDR3 is 12 residues. With 3 bases removed from V and 8 bases from J, the gap between germline ends came to 11 bases. CDR3 nucleotides: TGCAGTGCTAGTGGTATGGGAGATGAGCAGTTCTTC. Translating it yields CSASGMGDEQFF.

This clone was detected once. The V call is TRBV4-1, the J call TRBJ1-1; TRBD1 aligns across 8 bases. CDR1 and CDR2 from the germline V gene are MGHRA and YSYEKL. After removal of 1 base from V and 8 bases from J, the junction contained 6 bases not matched to a gene. The CDR3 has 14 residues. CDR3 sequence (DNA): TGCGCCAGCAGCCAAGGGGCAGGGGGCGTCGAAGCTTTCTTT. The encoded protein is CASSQGAGGVEAFF.

This chain links TRBV27 with TRBJ1-2; tentatively, D is TRBD1 (5 bases). V was pared by 5 bases and J by 4 bases, with 14 bases between. Germline loops: CDR1 MNHEY, CDR2 SMNVEV (reference sequence). This CDR3 has 14 amino acids. In DNA form, the CDR3 reads TGTGCCAGCAGTACGGGGGGACCTTCCTATGGCTACACCTTC. Encoded protein: CASSTGGPSYGYTF.

J is TRBJ2-7 and V is TRBV6-2 or TRBV6-3; the D is unclear. V was shortened by 2 bases and J by 10 bases, with 21 bases between the two germline ends. CDR3 size: 15 residues. Germline V gene lookup returns CDR1 MNHEY and CDR2 SVGEGT. CDR3: CASSYVTVLPPQQYF. CDR3 sequence (DNA): TGTGCCAGCAGTTACGTCACAGTTTTACCTCCCCAACAGTACTTC.

This clone was observed a few times. This chain joins TRBV9 and TRBJ1-5; D remains ambiguous. The CDR3 totals 16 residues. Trimming left V 1 base short and J 2 bases short, with 13 bases between. Per the germline V gene, CDR1 is SGDLS and CDR2 is YYNGEE. CDR3 amino acids: CASSVYDTNGNQPQHF. CDR3 bases: TGTGCCAGCAGCGTATACGACACGAACGGCAATCAGCCCCAGCATTTT.

V usage is TRBV25-1 and J usage is TRBJ1-3, with a possible D match to TRBD1 (6 bases). Trimming removed 6 bases at V and 2 bases at J, with 17 bases between. CDR1 and CDR2 from the germline V gene are MGHDK and SYGVNS. This CDR3 is 16 amino acids long. The CDR3 region has the DNA TGTGCCAGCAGCCCTATCCGGGGGGGCCCTGGAAACACCATATATTTT. The encoded protein is CASSPIRGGPGNTIYF.

The gene calls are TRBV7-8 and TRBJ2-7; 10 nucleotides line up with TRBD1. Trimming at V came to 1 base and at J to 2 bases, leaving 8 bases not matched to a gene. Germline assignment: CDR1 SGHVS and CDR2 FQNEAQ. The CDR3 contains 17 residues. The CDR3 bases are TGTGCCAGCAGCTTAGTGGGGGACAGGGGCAAACCCTACGAGCAGTACTTC. It translates to CASSLVGDRGKPYEQYF.

This clone was picked up one time. The V and J genes are TRBV5-6 and TRBJ1-2; no definite D call. V lost 7 bases to trimming and J lost 4 bases, with 14 bases between them. This CDR3 has 13 residues. Germline CDR1 SGHDT, CDR2 YYEEEE. CDR3: CASVQREAYGYTF. The CDR3 DNA follows: TGTGCCAGCGTACAGCGGGAAGCCTATGGCTACACCTTC.

The chain links TRBV4-1 to TRBJ2-7; 7 bases line up with TRBD1. The junction had 13 bases not matched to a gene; V was cut back by 2 bases and J by 6 bases. CDR1 and CDR2 (germline): MGHRA, YSYEKL. The CDR3 consists of 16 residues. The DNA for the CDR3 is TGCGCCAGCAGCCAACTACAGGGGATCCCCTGGGGCGAGCAGTACTTC. Residues: CASSQLQGIPWGEQYF.

The sample holds one count of this clone. The V gene is TRBV20-1, the J gene TRBJ1-1; tentative D call: TRBD1 (5 bases). The V end lost 4 bases, the J end lost 7 bases, and 10 bases lay between the germline ends. Germline CDR1 is DFQATT and CDR2 is SNEGSKA (reference sequence). CDR3 length: 11 residues. The chain's CDR3 is CSATRGDEAFF. The CDR3 nucleotides are TGCAGTGCTACACGGGGGGATGAAGCTTTCTTT.

The gene calls are TRBV3-1 (or the pseudogene TRBV3-2) and TRBJ2-3, with 8 bases identical to TRBD2. Looked up from germline, CDR1 is LGHDT and CDR2 is YNNKEL (reference sequence). CDR3 length: 20 residues. Unmatched junction bases numbered 14, after V lost 0 bases and J lost 0 bases. As DNA, the CDR3 is TGTGCCAGCAGCCAAGATCTCGCGGGGGGACAAGGGTCTAGCACAGATACGCAGTATTTT. Protein: CASSQDLAGGQGSSTDTQYF.

V is TRBV15 and J is TRBJ1-1, with a weak D call TRBD1 (5 bases). CDR1 and CDR2 (germline): LNHNV, YYDKDF (reference sequence). The CDR3 length is 15 residues. Trimming pared 1 base from V and 0 bases from J, leaving 9 bases between. The CDR3 reads CATSRGAGLNTEAFF. The DNA for the CDR3 is TGTGCCACCAGCAGAGGTGCAGGGTTGAACACTGAAGCTTTCTTT.

V and J are TRBV5-6 and TRBJ2-2; 12 bases align to TRBD1. This CDR3 is built from 14 residues. CDR1 is SGHDT, CDR2 YYEEEE, per germline. With V trimmed by 3 bases and J by 6 bases, 0 bases remained unmatched. The CDR3 DNA reads TGTGCCAGCAGCTGGGACAGGGGGCCCGGGGAGCTGTTTTTT. This codes for CASSWDRGPGELFF. Variable domain in full (rest from reference TRBV5-6 and TRBJ2-2): DAGVTQSPTHLIKTRGQQVTLRCSPKSGHDTVSWYQQALGQGPQFIFQYYEEEERQRGNFPDRFSGHQFPNYSSELNVNALLLGDSALYLCASSWDRGPGELFFGEGSRLTVL.

The chain recombines TRBV2 with TRBJ1-1; a weak D match, TRBD1 (6 bases). The CDR3 consists of 19 residues. Germline CDR1 is SNHLY and CDR2 is FYNNEI. The V and J ends lost 6 bases and 3 bases respectively, with 29 bases between them. The CDR3 sequence is CASRRRGGAPGMADTEAFF. The CDR3 bases are TGTGCCAGCAGGAGGAGAGGGGGGGCCCCAGGGATGGCAGACACTGAAGCTTTCTTT.

The chain combines TRBV11-3 with TRBJ2-3; D may be TRBD2 (5 bases). Germline V gene data show CDR1 as SGHNT and CDR2 as YENEEA. This CDR3 comprises 14 residues. V was shortened by 4 bases and J by 2 bases, with 10 bases between the two germline ends. CDR3 DNA: TGTGCCAGCAGCTCCGGACTGAACACAGATACGCAGTATTTT. It specifies CASSSGLNTDTQYF.